The next 20 T cell receptor beta chains were all read from a single sample in a study of blood T cells in healthy people across ages. A second PCR, run for about 6 to 12 cycles, used a sample-barcoded 5' primer plus a J-beta primer mix. TCRdb recomputed calls from the 5' RACE reads with MiXCR, one row per CDR3 protein. The sample shows 790,000 or so distinct CDR3 sequences, around three fifths of them seen only once. The sequenced sample was blood. The receptors come from a man aged 40-49 years in good health.

To note about this clonotype: Being one base from a much bigger clone, this may be a read error. The CDR3 protein is CASSLRLTFPDGYTF. The DNA of the CDR3 is TGTGCCAGCAGTCTGAGGCTCACGTTTCCGGATGGCTACACCTTC. This chain uses TRBV6-2 or TRBV6-3 with TRBJ1-2; D is unresolved. V shed 5 bases and J shed 6 bases, with 19 bases lying between them. Germline CDR1 and CDR2: MNHEY and SVGEGT. The CDR3 is 15 amino acids.

This clonotype came up a few times. This chain uses TRBV29-1 with TRBJ2-1; D call uncertain. V was shortened by 1 base and J by 5 bases, with 6 bases between the two germline ends. Germline CDR1 reads SQVTM; CDR2 reads ANQGSEA. The CDR3 contains 12 residues. The CDR3 here is CSVEGIDNEQFF. CDR3 bases: TGCAGCGTTGAAGGAATTGACAATGAGCAGTTCTTC.

This clonotype has a handful of counts. One end of the junction is discordant with germline, which a read error may explain. The V and J genes are TRBV7-7 and TRBJ2-3; 12 nucleotides align to TRBD1. This CDR3 is built from 15 residues. Per germline, CDR1 SSHAT and CDR2 FNYEAQ (reference sequence). The CDR3 reads CASSLGQGAGDTQYF. For the CDR3, the DNA is TGTGCTAGCAGCCTGGGACAGGGGGCGGGAGATACGCAGTATTTT. The variable domain in full, completed from reference TRBV7-7 and TRBJ2-3, reads GAGVSQSPRYKVTKRGQDVTLRCDPISSHATLYWYQQALGQGPEFLTYFNYEAQPDKSGLPSDRFSAERPEGSISTLTIQRTEQRDSAMYRCASSLGQGAGDTQYFGPGTRLTVL.

The chain joins TRBV7-9 to TRBJ1-1; 7 positions agree with TRBD1. This CDR3 contains 14 residues. The germline CDR1 and CDR2 sequences are SEHNR and FQNEAQ (reference sequence). J was trimmed by 5 bases and V by 2 bases; bases with no gene match: 5. Here the CDR3 reads CASSLQGGRTEAFF. The CDR3 coding sequence is TGTGCCAGCAGCTTACAGGGGGGTCGTACTGAAGCTTTCTTT.

This chain connects TRBV6-1 to TRBJ2-7; D unresolved. The CDR3 covers 13 residues. V lost 6 bases and J 1 base, leaving 10 bases between the germline ends. Per germline, CDR1 MNHNS and CDR2 SASEGT. CDR3 DNA: TGTGCCAGCAGCACGGGTTATTCCTACGAGCAGTACTTC. It is translated as CASSTGYSYEQYF.

V gene TRBV29-1 combines with J gene TRBJ1-5; D remains ambiguous. Deletions cut 4 bases from V and 2 bases from J, with 9 bases between. The CDR3 length is 13 residues. Germline V gene sequence: CDR1 SQVTM, CDR2 ANQGSEA. In DNA form, the CDR3 reads TGCAGCGTTGGTGACTGGGGCAATCAGCCCCAGCATTTT. Amino acids: CSVGDWGNQPQHF. Combining the CDR3 with reference TRBV29-1 and TRBJ1-5 gives the whole variable domain SAVISQKPSRDICQRGTSLTIQCQVDSQVTMMFWYRQQPGQSLTLIATANQGSEATYESGFVIDKFPISRPNLTFSTLTVSNMSPEDSSIYLCSVGDWGNQPQHFGDGTRLSIL.

This chain links TRBV6-2 or TRBV6-3 with TRBJ1-4, with D perhaps matching TRBD1 (5 bases). Deletions cut 2 bases from V and 0 bases from J, with 22 bases between. The CDR3 has 20 residues. Germline CDR1 and CDR2: MNHEY and SVGEGT. The CDR3 sequence is CASSYRLEHQGAATNEKLFF. Here the CDR3 DNA reads TGTGCCAGCAGTTACCGGTTGGAGCATCAAGGGGCGGCAACTAATGAAAAACTGTTTTTT.

This clonotype was detected a few times. The chain carries TRBV20-1 and TRBJ1-2, with D tentatively TRBD1 (5 bases). V lost 3 bases and J 1 base, leaving 9 bases between the germline ends. CDR3 length: 13 residues. In germline, CDR1 is DFQATT, CDR2 SNEGSKA (reference sequence). Here the CDR3 reads CSASQGLNYGYTF. CDR3 bases: TGCAGTGCTAGCCAGGGCCTTAACTATGGCTACACCTTC.

The chain links TRBV4-1 to TRBJ2-7; 13 bases line up with TRBD2. The CDR3 consists of 16 residues. With V trimmed by 2 bases and J by 4 bases, 5 bases remained unmatched. Germline V gene sequence: CDR1 MGHRA, CDR2 YSYEKL. The CDR3 spells CASSQTLTSGRYEQYF. For the CDR3, the DNA is TGCGCCAGCAGCCAAACACTGACTAGCGGGAGGTACGAGCAGTACTTC.

This clonotype was counted between two and nine times. The rearrangement uses TRBV5-6 and TRBJ1-2, with D possibly TRBD1 on 5 matching bases. This CDR3 is 15 amino acids long. Between the trimmed V and J ends, which lost 4 bases and 2 bases, there was a span of 15 bases. The V gene's germline CDR1 is SGHDT and CDR2 YYEEEE. CDR3 region: CASSPALHRNYGYTF. The CDR3 DNA sequence: TGTGCCAGCAGCCCCGCCTTGCACAGGAACTATGGCTACACCTTC.

This clonotype has more than one count but fewer than ten. The chain employs TRBV6-5 and TRBJ2-7; TRBD2 matches 7 bases. Germline V gives CDR1 MNHEY, CDR2 SVGAGI. Unmatched junction bases numbered 13, after V lost 2 bases and J lost 3 bases. This CDR3 is built from 17 residues. The CDR3 coding sequence is TGTGCCAGCAGTTACAGTTTTCGGGGGGTCCTTAGCTACGAGCAGTACTTC. It is translated as CASSYSFRGVLSYEQYF.

This chain links TRBV2 with TRBJ2-7; TRBD1 aligns across 10 bases. The CDR3 length is 18 residues. J lost 1 base, V lost 0 bases, and 9 bases had no gene match. In germline, CDR1 is SNHLY, CDR2 FYNNEI. CDR3 sequence reads: CASSEALPGTGESYEQYF. The CDR3 DNA is TGTGCCAGCAGTGAAGCGCTTCCCGGGACAGGGGAGTCCTACGAGCAGTACTTC.

There are a few counts of this clonotype. This chain uses TRBV28 with TRBJ2-7; TRBD1 agrees at 7 bases. The CDR3 spans 13 residues. J gave up 6 bases and V 8 bases, and 10 bases lay outside the gene matches. Germline CDR1 is MDHEN and CDR2 is SYDVKM. The CDR3 DNA reads as TGTGCCAGCGAGAGACAGGGTCTAGTCGAGCAGTACTTC. Its translation: CASERQGLVEQYF.

This clonotype has only a few counts. V is TRBV20-1 and J is TRBJ2-1, with TRBD2 identical over 7 bases. V shed 0 bases and J 6 bases; nucleotides not matched to a gene: 8. Germline assignment: CDR1 DFQATT and CDR2 SNEGSKA (reference sequence). This CDR3 is 15 amino acids long. The CDR3 here is CSARDFSRGSNEQFF. DNA of the CDR3: TGCAGTGCTAGAGATTTCTCGCGGGGGTCCAATGAGCAGTTCTTC.

The V and J genes are TRBV7-2 and TRBJ2-4; 12 nucleotides match TRBD1. Looked up from germline, CDR1 is SGHTA and CDR2 is FQGNSA. The CDR3 sequence is 18 residues long. J lost 2 bases, V lost 5 bases, and 10 bases had no gene match. The CDR3 sequence: CASSAGTGGARTKNIQYF. As DNA, the CDR3 is TGTGCCAGCAGCGCCGGGACAGGGGGCGCTCGGACCAAAAACATTCAGTACTTC.

This clonotype was found once. The chain joins TRBV20-1 to TRBJ2-3; no clear D gene. V lost 1 base, J lost 0 bases, and 11 bases lay in between. This CDR3 comprises 15 residues. Germline V gene sequence: CDR1 DFQATT, CDR2 SNEGSKA (reference sequence). CDR3 amino acids: CSARGMARSTDTQYF. In DNA, the CDR3 is TGCAGTGCTAGAGGGATGGCAAGAAGCACAGATACGCAGTATTTT.

The V gene is TRBV7-9, the J gene TRBJ2-5, with 8 bases identical to TRBD2. The CDR3 loop spans 16 amino acids. After removal of 1 base from V and 1 base from J, the junction contained 5 bases not matched to a gene. The germline gives CDR1 SEHNR, CDR2 FQNEAQ (reference sequence). The CDR3 reads CASSLVGLAAQETQYF. The CDR3 region has the DNA TGTGCCAGCAGCTTAGTCGGACTAGCAGCCCAAGAGACCCAGTACTTC. The full variable domain, completed using reference TRBV7-9 and TRBJ2-5, is DTGVSQNPRHKITKRGQNVTFRCDPISEHNRLYWYRQTLGQGPEFLTYFQNEAQLEKSRLLSDRFSAERPKGSFSTLEIQRTEQGDSAMYLCASSLVGLAAQETQYFGPGTRLLVL.

In this sample, this clonotype turned up a few times. The chain joins TRBV7-3 to TRBJ2-5, with D maybe TRBD2 (5 bases). In germline, CDR1 is SGHTA, CDR2 FQGTGA. With 3 bases removed from V and 5 bases from J, the gap between germline ends came to 16 bases. This CDR3 spans 15 amino acids. This CDR3 is CASSFAADGGETQYF. The CDR3 DNA follows: TGTGCCAGCAGCTTTGCCGCCGACGGAGGCGAGACCCAGTACTTC.

This clonotype was found a few times. V is TRBV7-2 and J is TRBJ1-6; the match to TRBD1 covers 7 bases. The CDR3 contains 13 residues. Germline assignment: CDR1 SGHTA and CDR2 FQGNSA. J was trimmed by 10 bases and V by 5 bases; bases with no gene match: 5. The DNA of the CDR3 is TGTGCCAGCAGCCCAGAACAGGGGTCACCCCTCCACTTT. It specifies CASSPEQGSPLHF.

The chain couples TRBV7-9 to TRBJ2-7; tentatively, D is TRBD1 or TRBD2 (6 bases each). The length of the CDR3 is 16 residues. V was pared by 4 bases and J by 2 bases, with 18 bases between. The germline V gene encodes CDR1 SEHNR and CDR2 FQNEAQ (reference sequence). The CDR3 loop reads CASSYRRRDKAYEQYF. In nucleotides, the CDR3 is TGTGCCAGCAGCTACCGGAGGCGGGACAAAGCCTACGAGCAGTACTTC.